These 28 T cell receptor beta chains were all obtained from the same sample, sequenced in a study of shared clonotypes between healthy human individuals. Clones were read by immunoSEQ multiplex PCR, and TCRdb kept only the in-frame ones, dropping some. This sample has 850,000 to 1,100,000 clones, with approximately 80% found just once. The sample consisted of memory CD4+ T cells from PBMCs. The subset: CD45RA-negative fraction. The receptors originated from a young man in good health. Some clones in this sample may be carry-over from other donors' samples.

V is TRBV5-1 and J is TRBJ2-5, with D perhaps being TRBD1 or TRBD2 (5 bases each). V was trimmed by 4 bases and J by 1 base, leaving 11 bases between them. Germline-derived CDR1 and CDR2 are SGHRS and YFSETQ. The CDR3 runs 14 residues. The CDR3 DNA reads as TGCGCCAGCAGCCCGCAGGGACCCCAAGAGACCCAGTACTTC. Translation: CASSPQGPQETQYF.

A word on this clone: A much larger clone lies a single base off, so this may be a read error. The same CDR3 also results from other DNA sequences found in this sample. The chain is built from TRBV11-2 and TRBJ2-1; either TRBD1 or TRBD2 may fit D (5 bases each). V lost 1 base to trimming and J lost 4 bases, with 5 bases between them. Per the germline V gene, CDR1 is SGHAT and CDR2 is FQNNGV. The CDR3 consists of 13 residues. Here the CDR3 reads CASSLGGYNEQFF. The CDR3 DNA follows: TGTGCCAGCAGCTTAGGGGGGTACAATGAGCAGTTCTTC. Full variable domain (rest looked up from reference TRBV11-2 and TRBJ2-1): EAGVAQSPRYKIIEKRQSVAFWCNPISGHATLYWYQQILGQGPKLLIQFQNNGVVDDSQLPKDRFSAERLKGVDSTLKIQPAKLEDSAVYLCASSLGGYNEQFFGPGTRLTVL.

The V and J genes are TRBV5-5 and TRBJ2-3; weak D call: TRBD2 (6 bases). CDR1 is SGHKS and CDR2 is YYEKEE in the germline V gene (reference sequence). The CDR3 extends over 15 amino acids. V lost 2 bases to trimming and J lost 0 bases, with 10 bases between them. Written as DNA, the CDR3 is TGTGCCAGCAGCTTACGGACTACTAGCACAGATACGCAGTATTTT. Its translation is CASSLRTTSTDTQYF.

This clone was seen only a few times. V and J are TRBV28 and TRBJ2-1; 12 bases are a match to TRBD2. Per germline, CDR1 MDHEN and CDR2 SYDVKM. The CDR3 loop spans 16 amino acids. V lost 5 bases to trimming and J lost 7 bases; unmatched junction nucleotides: 9. DNA for the CDR3: TGTGCCAGCAGTCCGCCGGGACTAGCGGGCTTGAATGAGCAGTTCTTC. Translation gives CASSPPGLAGLNEQFF.

This clone appeared a single time. The CDR3 DNA reads as TGTGCCTGGAGTGAACTAGCGGGAGGCTCCTACGAGCAGTACTTC. It translates to CAWSELAGGSYEQYF. This chain links TRBV30 with TRBJ2-7; 12 bases align to TRBD2. The CDR3 runs to 15 residues. V was pared by 1 base and J by 0 bases, with 1 base of the junction left unmatched. CDR1 GTSNPN and CDR2 SVGIG come from the germline V gene (reference sequence).

This chain uses TRBV10-3 with TRBJ2-1; 10 nucleotides line up with TRBD1. CDR1 and CDR2 from the germline V gene are ENHRY and SYGVKD. The CDR3 covers 15 residues. The ends lost 4 bases at V and 6 bases at J; junction bases unmatched: 6. This CDR3 is CAISGGQGGFNEQFF. In DNA, the CDR3 is TGTGCCATCAGTGGAGGACAGGGGGGGTTCAATGAGCAGTTCTTC.

This chain links TRBV4-2 with TRBJ2-2; D gene uncertain. V lost 0 bases, J lost 6 bases, and 11 bases lay in between. CDR1 is LGHNA and CDR2 is YNFKEQ in the germline V gene. The CDR3 loop spans 15 amino acids. CDR3 DNA sequence: TGTGCCAGCAGCCAAGAACTATCCGGCCCCGGGGAGCTGTTTTTT. This codes for CASSQELSGPGELFF.

CDR3 sequence: CASSIILAGGTDTQYF. CDR3 in DNA: TGTGCCAGCAGCATTATTCTAGCGGGGGGCACAGATACGCAGTATTTT. This chain links TRBV7-9 with TRBJ2-3; the match to TRBD2 covers 10 bases. With 5 bases clipped from V and 1 base from J, the junction kept 6 bases outside the gene matches. Germline CDR1 SEHNR, CDR2 FQNEAQ (reference sequence). The CDR3 length is 16 residues.

The rearrangement uses TRBV5-1 and TRBJ2-3; TRBD1 matches at 8 bases. The CDR3 loop spans 14 amino acids. Germline CDR1 and CDR2: SGHRS and YFSETQ. Trimming took 4 bases from V and 1 from J; bases not matched to a gene: 2. In DNA, the CDR3 is TGCGCCAGCAGCATGGACAGGGGCACAGATACGCAGTATTTT. The encoded protein is CASSMDRGTDTQYF.

This clone was recorded a few times. This CDR3 is also generated by other DNA sequences in the sample. The chain carries TRBV28 and TRBJ2-2, with D possibly TRBD1 on 5 matching bases. Germline-derived CDR1 and CDR2 are MDHEN and SYDVKM. The CDR3 is 13 residues long. The V and J ends lost 6 bases and 0 bases respectively, with 5 bases between them. CDR3 protein: CASSRANTGELFF. CDR3 in DNA: TGTGCCAGCAGCAGGGCGAACACCGGGGAGCTGTTTTTT.

This chain uses TRBV5-1 with TRBJ2-1; 9 nucleotides agree with TRBD1. Per germline, CDR1 SGHRS and CDR2 YFSETQ. J lost 7 bases, V lost 6 bases, and 5 bases had no gene match. The length of the CDR3 is 13 residues. In nucleotides, the CDR3 is TGCGCCAGCAAACGGGACAGGGTTAATGAGCAGTTCTTC. This sequence encodes CASKRDRVNEQFF.

V gene TRBV27 combines with J gene TRBJ1-2, with D possibly being TRBD1 (6 bases). The length of the CDR3 is 14 residues. V was clipped by 6 bases and J by 2 bases, with 13 bases between them. CDR1 and CDR2 from the germline V gene are MNHEY and SMNVEV (reference sequence). In DNA, the CDR3 is TGTGCCAGCAGCACCGACGACAGGAACTATGGCTACACCTTC. Translation: CASSTDDRNYGYTF.

The chain has TRBV29-1 and TRBJ1-2; D is unclear. Germline V gene sequence: CDR1 SQVTM, CDR2 ANQGSEA. Deletions cut 2 bases from V and 7 bases from J, with 5 bases between. This CDR3 is built from 10 residues. The CDR3 nucleotides read TGCAGCGTTGAAATGGCTGGCTACACCTTC. Translated, it gives CSVEMAGYTF.

The chain is built from TRBV14 and TRBJ2-7; D is unclear. V gave up 4 bases and J gave up 5 bases, with 21 bases separating them. The CDR3 is made up of 16 amino acids. Germline V gene lookup returns CDR1 SGHDN and CDR2 FVKESK. CDR3 loop: CASSPDVLTGGDEQYF. CDR3 bases: TGTGCCAGCAGCCCCGACGTCTTAACCGGTGGGGACGAGCAGTACTTC.

This chain connects TRBV5-1 to TRBJ2-3; D might be TRBD1 or TRBD2, each matching 6 bases. The CDR3 runs to 15 residues. V was trimmed by 1 base and J by 2 bases, leaving 11 bases between them. Germline V gives CDR1 SGHRS, CDR2 YFSETQ. Written as DNA, the CDR3 is TGCGCCAGCAGCTTGTGGGGGGCGAACACAGATACGCAGTATTTT. This sequence encodes CASSLWGANTDTQYF.

The rearrangement links TRBV7-6 to TRBJ1-4; D perhaps matches TRBD1 (5 bases). The germline V and J ends were trimmed by 8 bases and 8 bases, with 15 bases remaining between them. CDR1 and CDR2 (germline): SGHVS, FNYEAQ. CDR3 length: 13 residues. In DNA, the CDR3 is TGTGCCAGCTCTAGGGGTTGGGGAGAAAAACTGTTTTTT. Protein: CASSRGWGEKLFF. The full variable domain, with the rest looked up from reference TRBV7-6 and TRBJ1-4, is GAGVSQSPRYKVTKRGQDVALRCDPISGHVSLYWYRQALGQGPEFLTYFNYEAQQDKSGLPNDRFSAERPEGSISTLTIQRTEQRDSAMYRCASSRGWGEKLFFGSGTQLSVL.

This chain joins TRBV7-2 and TRBJ2-5; 8 bases align to TRBD2. The trim removed 7 bases at V and 4 bases at J, leaving 11 bases unmatched. The CDR3 loop spans 15 amino acids. CDR1 is SGHTA and CDR2 is FQGNSA in the germline V gene. The CDR3 sequence: CASTLGGRPPETQYF. CDR3 nucleotide sequence: TGTGCCAGCACCCTAGGCGGGAGGCCCCCAGAGACCCAGTACTTC.

The genes are TRBV18 and TRBJ2-7, with D tentatively TRBD2 (6 bases). The CDR3 sequence is 16 residues long. Germline lookup yields CDR1 KGHSH and CDR2 LQKENI. The V end lost 5 bases, the J end lost 2 bases, and 19 bases lay between the germline ends. CDR3: CASSFRVGGNAYEQYF. CDR3 sequence (DNA): TGTGCCAGCTCATTTAGGGTAGGCGGGAACGCCTACGAGCAGTACTTC. Supplemented by reference TRBV18 and TRBJ2-7, the full variable domain reads NAGVMQNPRHLVRRRGQEARLRCSPMKGHSHVYWYRQLPEEGLKFMVYLQKENIIDESGMPKERFSAEFPKEGPSILRIQQVVRGDSAAYFCASSFRVGGNAYEQYFGPGTRLTVT.

This chain uses TRBV5-8 with TRBJ2-7; D unresolved. Germline V gene sequence: CDR1 SGHTS, CDR2 YDEGEE. The CDR3 has 14 residues. V dropped 4 bases and J dropped 9 bases, with 20 bases sitting between them. CDR3: CASSLPAGSYRQYF. As DNA, the CDR3 is TGTGCCAGCAGCCTCCCCGCCGGCAGCTATAGGCAGTACTTC.

The chain joins TRBV7-2 to TRBJ2-3; 10 bases are shared with TRBD2. V dropped 5 bases and J dropped 6; count of bases not matched to a gene: 8. Germline V lookup: CDR1 SGHTA, CDR2 FQGNSA. This CDR3 region has 15 residues. CDR3 nucleotide sequence: TGTGCCAGCAGCCCGCTAGCGGGAGACGAGGATACGCAGTATTTT. Protein product: CASSPLAGDEDTQYF. Full variable domain (outside the CDR3, taken from reference TRBV7-2 and TRBJ2-3): GAGVSQSPSNKVTEKGKDVELRCDPISGHTALYWYRQSLGQGLEFLIYFQGNSAPDKSGLPSDRFSAERTGGSVSTLTIQRTQQEDSAVYLCASSPLAGDEDTQYFGPGTRLTVL.

The J gene is TRBJ2-5, the V gene TRBV7-6; TRBD2 is a possible D gene (6 bases). The CDR3 contains 13 residues. V was trimmed by 5 bases and J by 7 bases, leaving 14 bases between them. Germline-derived CDR1 and CDR2 are SGHVS and FNYEAQ. The CDR3 DNA sequence: TGTGCCAGCAGCCCGGGGACTCATGGGACCCAGTACTTC. Its translation is CASSPGTHGTQYF.

J is TRBJ2-3 and V is TRBV13; D unresolved. Germline CDR1 reads PRHDT; CDR2 reads FYEKMQ (reference sequence). The CDR3 consists of 14 residues. V lost 1 base to trimming and J lost 5 bases, with 10 bases between them. The DNA for the CDR3 is TGTGCCAGCAGCTTAGAGGGCCGTGGAGATACGCAGTATTTT. Translating gives CASSLEGRGDTQYF. The full variable domain, with the rest looked up from reference TRBV13 and TRBJ2-3, is AAGVIQSPRHLIKEKRETATLKCYPIPRHDTVYWYQQGPGQDPQFLISFYEKMQSDKGSIPDRFSAQQFSDYHSELNMSSLELGDSALYFCASSLEGRGDTQYFGPGTRLTVL.

This rearrangement joins TRBV5-1 to TRBJ2-5; 16 bases line up with TRBD2. CDR1 and CDR2 from the germline V gene are SGHRS and YFSETQ. The CDR3 consists of 14 residues. V shed 8 bases and J 4 bases; nucleotides not matched to a gene: 2. CDR3 nucleotides: TGCGCCAGTGGGACTAGCGGGAGGGGAGAGACCCAGTACTTC. It yields the protein CASGTSGRGETQYF.

This chain joins TRBV30 and TRBJ2-3; D is perhaps TRBD2 (7 bases). CDR1 and CDR2 from the germline V gene are GTSNPN and SVGIG (reference sequence). Trimming left V 3 bases short and J 5 bases short, with 15 bases between. The CDR3 consists of 14 residues. CDR3 residues: CAWSGGLLGDTQYF. CDR3 bases: TGTGCCTGGAGCGGGGGGCTTCTTGGAGATACGCAGTATTTT.

The chain recombines TRBV7-3 with TRBJ2-7, with 9 bases fitting TRBD1. Germline CDR1 and CDR2: SGHTA and FQGTGA. CDR3 length: 13 amino acids. The junction had 2 bases not matched to a gene; V was cut back by 5 bases and J by 3 bases. The CDR3 nucleotides read TGTGCCAGCAGCCGGGACAGGGACTACGAGCAGTACTTC. Its translation is CASSRDRDYEQYF. Full variable domain (missing parts from reference TRBV7-3 and TRBJ2-7): GAGVSQTPSNKVTEKGKYVELRCDPISGHTALYWYRQSLGQGPEFLIYFQGTGAADDSGLPNDRFFAVRPEGSVSTLKIQRTERGDSAVYLCASSRDRDYEQYFGPGTRLTVT.

The V and J genes are TRBV19 and TRBJ2-1; 9 positions agree with TRBD2. From germline, CDR1 is LNHDA and CDR2 SQIVND (reference sequence). With V trimmed by 4 bases and J by 2 bases, 9 bases remained unmatched. The CDR3 length is 17 residues. CDR3 in DNA: TGTGCCAGTAGTAAACAAGCGACTAGCGGACCCTACAATGAGCAGTTCTTC. It translates to CASSKQATSGPYNEQFF.

This clone came up a few times. Other nucleotide sequences from this sample produce the same CDR3. The genes are TRBV28 and TRBJ2-7; 11 nucleotides match TRBD2. Looked up from germline, CDR1 is MDHEN and CDR2 is SYDVKM. The trim removed 8 bases at V and 1 base at J, leaving 7 bases unmatched. This CDR3 is built from 15 residues. The DNA for the CDR3 is TGTGCCAGCGGGACTAGCGGAAGAGGGTCCTACGAGCAGTACTTC. Its translation: CASGTSGRGSYEQYF.

This clone was recorded a few times. The chain is built from TRBV15 and TRBJ1-1; D may be TRBD1 (6 bases). CDR1 and CDR2 (germline): LNHNV, YYDKDF (reference sequence). Trimming removed 1 base at V and 7 bases at J, with 16 bases between. The CDR3 is made up of 15 amino acids. The DNA for the CDR3 is TGTGCCACCAGCAGAGTCACTGCGGGGGGCTTTGAAGCTTTCTTT. Protein: CATSRVTAGGFEAFF. Supplemented by reference TRBV15 and TRBJ1-1, the full variable domain reads DAMVIQNPRYQVTQFGKPVTLSCSQTLNHNVMYWYQQKSSQAPKLLFHYYDKDFNNEADTPDNFQSRRPNTSFCFLDIRSPGLGDTAMYLCATSRVTAGGFEAFFGQGTRLTVV.